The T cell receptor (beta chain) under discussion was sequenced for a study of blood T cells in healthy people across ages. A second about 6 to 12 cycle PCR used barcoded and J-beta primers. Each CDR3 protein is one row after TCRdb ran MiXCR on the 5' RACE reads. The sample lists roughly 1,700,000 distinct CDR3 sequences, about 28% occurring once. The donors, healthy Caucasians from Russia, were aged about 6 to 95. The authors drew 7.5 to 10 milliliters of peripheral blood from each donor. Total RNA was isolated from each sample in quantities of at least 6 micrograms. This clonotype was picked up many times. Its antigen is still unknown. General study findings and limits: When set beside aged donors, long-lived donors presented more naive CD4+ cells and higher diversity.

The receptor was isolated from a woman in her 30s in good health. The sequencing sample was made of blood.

The CDR3 is CASQGDGNEQFF. The CDR3, as DNA: TGCGCCAGCCAAGGCGACGGGAATGAGCAGTTCTTC. V is TRBV5-1 and J is TRBJ2-1, with D hard to call. This CDR3 is built from 12 residues. The V gene's germline CDR1 is SGHRS and CDR2 YFSETQ. V lost 7 bases and J lost 7, with 12 bases in between.